What follows are 32 T cell receptor beta chains derived from one specimen sequenced in a study of T cell responses to AZD1222 COVID-19 vaccine. Profiling relied on immunoSEQ multiplex PCR, and the TCRdb table lists in-frame clones only, not all of them. The sample lists about 99,000 clones; around 90% were seen once. The input for sequencing was peripheral blood, taken on day 0 of AZD1222 vaccination. The origin of the receptors is an adult in good health.

The chain has TRBV25-1 and TRBJ2-2; D gene unclear. Germline V gene data show CDR1 as MGHDK and CDR2 as SYGVNS. This CDR3 is 13 amino acids long. The V and J ends lost 7 bases and 5 bases respectively, with 11 bases between them. CDR3 DNA sequence: TGTGCCAGCATGGGGTTGGGAACCGGGGAGCTGTTTTTT. The encoded protein is CASMGLGTGELFF.

This chain links TRBV12-1 with TRBJ2-3. TRBV12-1 has pseudogene status. This CDR3 spans 17 amino acids. The CDR3 protein is CASSSNWLRSRTDTQYF. CDR3 in DNA: TGTGCCAGCAGCTCAAACTGGCTTAGATCCCGCACAGATACGCAGTATTTT.

V and J are TRBV29-1 and TRBJ1-1, with D hard to call. Trimming took off 2 bases at V and 0 bases at J, with 13 bases between the two ends. Looked up from germline, CDR1 is SQVTM and CDR2 is ANQGSEA. The CDR3 totals 15 residues. The CDR3, as DNA: TGCAGCGTTGAAAAGATGACTCTTTTGAACACTGAAGCTTTCTTT. Translated: CSVEKMTLLNTEAFF.

This clone was recorded a few times. This rearrangement joins TRBV10-3 to TRBJ2-1; D perhaps matches TRBD2 (6 bases). Per the germline V gene, CDR1 is ENHRY and CDR2 is SYGVKD. Trimming stripped 6 bases from V and 12 bases from J, with 12 bases between. This CDR3 spans 11 amino acids. CDR3 amino acids: CAISTGSRQFF. In DNA form, the CDR3 reads TGTGCCATCAGCACCGGGAGTCGGCAGTTCTTC.

This clone was seen once. The chain uses TRBV19 and TRBJ1-4; D remains unclear. CDR1 LNHDA and CDR2 SQIVND come from the germline V gene (reference sequence). The CDR3 consists of 13 residues. V gave up 0 bases and J gave up 8 bases, with 7 bases separating them. The CDR3 spells CASSIETGEKLFF. As DNA, the CDR3 is TGTGCCAGTAGTATAGAGACGGGGGAAAAACTGTTTTTT.

The chain has TRBV7-3 and TRBJ1-2, with a weak D call TRBD1 (5 bases). V gave up 1 base and J gave up 6 bases, with 12 bases separating them. Per the germline V gene, CDR1 is SGHTA and CDR2 is FQGTGA. This CDR3 is 14 amino acids long. The chain's CDR3 is CASSLSGAGHGYTF. CDR3 in DNA: TGTGCCAGCAGCTTAAGTGGGGCCGGGCATGGCTACACCTTC. Complete variable domain (other parts from reference TRBV7-3 and TRBJ1-2): GAGVSQTPSNKVTEKGKYVELRCDPISGHTALYWYRQSLGQGPEFLIYFQGTGAADDSGLPNDRFFAVRPEGSVSTLKIQRTERGDSAVYLCASSLSGAGHGYTFGSGTRLTVV.

The chain recombines TRBV4-3 with TRBJ1-5, with 10 positions matching TRBD1. CDR3 length: 14 residues. The germline V gene encodes CDR1 LGHNA and CDR2 YSLEER. Unmatched junction bases numbered 4, after V lost 4 bases and J lost 7 bases. This chain's CDR3 is CASSLDRGLQPQHF. CDR3 nucleotides: TGCGCCAGCAGCCTTGACAGGGGGCTACAGCCCCAGCATTTT.

CDR3 amino acids: CASSQEATGLGEKLFF. The CDR3 DNA reads TGCGCCAGCAGCCAAGAAGCTACAGGGTTAGGTGAAAAACTGTTTTTT. V usage is TRBV4-1 and J usage is TRBJ1-4, with a tentative D call TRBD1 (6 bases). The ends were cut back, 0 bases at V and 7 bases at J, with 15 bases in the middle. The CDR3 has 16 residues. CDR1 is MGHRA and CDR2 is YSYEKL in the germline V gene.

This sequence joins TRBV4-2 and TRBJ2-2, with a possible D match to TRBD1 (6 bases). There are 15 residues in the CDR3. Germline loops: CDR1 LGHNA, CDR2 YNFKEQ. V gave up 5 bases and J gave up 1 base, with 11 bases separating them. The CDR3 here is CASSTRTENTGELFF. CDR3 DNA sequence: TGTGCCAGCAGCACGCGGACAGAGAACACCGGGGAGCTGTTTTTT.

V and J are TRBV27 and TRBJ2-1; D gene uncertain. V lost 6 bases, J lost 4 bases, and 7 bases lay in between. From germline, CDR1 is MNHEY and CDR2 SMNVEV (reference sequence). The CDR3 consists of 12 residues. The CDR3 here is CASSPAYNEQFF. The CDR3 nucleotides read TGTGCCAGCAGCCCAGCGTACAATGAGCAGTTCTTC.

This sequence joins TRBV6-5 and TRBJ2-7; TRBD1 matches 7 bases. This CDR3 is 14 amino acids long. The V gene's germline CDR1 is MNHEY and CDR2 SVGAGI. After removal of 7 bases from V and 2 bases from J, the junction contained 8 bases not matched to a gene. CDR3 residues: CASTTSGGPYEQYF. The CDR3 nucleotides are TGTGCCAGCACCACCTCAGGGGGTCCCTACGAGCAGTACTTC.

As regards this clone: The sample contains more than one DNA sequence encoding this CDR3. This chain links TRBV30 with TRBJ1-3; D unclear. This CDR3 contains 14 residues. The germline gives CDR1 GTSNPN, CDR2 SVGIG (reference sequence). Trimming took off 0 bases at V and 0 bases at J, with 6 bases between the two ends. The DNA for the CDR3 is TGTGCCTGGAGTGTACGGGGCTCTGGAAACACCATATATTTT. Encoded protein: CAWSVRGSGNTIYF.

The V and J genes are TRBV6-2 or TRBV6-3 and TRBJ1-1; 7 positions agree with TRBD1. The V gene end was trimmed by 4 bases and the J gene end by 1 base; junction bases not matched to a gene: 9. CDR1 and CDR2 (germline): MNHEY, SVGEGT. This CDR3 spans 16 amino acids. CDR3 nucleotide sequence: TGTGCCAGCAGTTCAATACGGACAGGCCAGAACACTGAAGCTTTCTTT. Translating gives CASSSIRTGQNTEAFF.

J is TRBJ2-5 and V is TRBV29-1; 10 nucleotides agree with TRBD2. The CDR3 runs to 14 residues. CDR1 SQVTM and CDR2 ANQGSEA come from the germline V gene. J was trimmed by 3 bases and V by 4 bases; bases with no gene match: 5. The CDR3 DNA is TGCAGCGTTGTTTATCTAGCGGGGGAAGAGACCCAGTACTTC. Translation: CSVVYLAGEETQYF.

The V and J genes are TRBV4-2 and TRBJ1-4, with D perhaps matching TRBD1 (5 bases). The germline CDR1 and CDR2 sequences are LGHNA and YNFKEQ. Trimming took 4 bases from V and 8 from J, leaving 8 bases between them. This CDR3 comprises 12 residues. DNA of the CDR3: TGTGCCAGCAGCCCGAGACAGGAAAAACTGTTTTTT. Its translation is CASSPRQEKLFF.

The chain recombines TRBV20-1 with TRBJ2-1, with D possibly matching TRBD2 (6 bases). Germline V lookup: CDR1 DFQATT, CDR2 SNEGSKA (reference sequence). The CDR3 spans 8 residues. The V and J ends lost 8 bases and 15 bases respectively, with 11 bases between them. The DNA for the CDR3 is TGCAGTTTCTCCGGGGGGTTCTTC. Translated, it gives CSFSGGFF.

V usage is TRBV30 and J usage is TRBJ1-1; the D is unclear. This CDR3 comprises 12 residues. The germline V and J ends were trimmed by 3 bases and 3 bases, with 8 bases remaining between them. Germline-derived CDR1 and CDR2 are GTSNPN and SVGIG (reference sequence). The DNA of the CDR3 is TGTGCCTGGAGACCACACTACACTGAAGCTTTCTTT. Its protein is CAWRPHYTEAFF.

The chain combines TRBV9 with TRBJ1-2, with D hard to call. V was clipped by 1 base and J by 2 bases, with 12 bases between them. This CDR3 spans 15 amino acids. Germline V gene lookup returns CDR1 SGDLS and CDR2 YYNGEE. The CDR3 loop is CASSVFSQGNYGYTF. The CDR3 coding sequence is TGTGCCAGCAGCGTATTCTCCCAAGGGAACTATGGCTACACCTTC.

The genes are TRBV15 and TRBJ2-7; 8 nucleotides agree with TRBD2. The germline CDR1 and CDR2 sequences are LNHNV and YYDKDF (reference sequence). Trimming at V came to 3 bases and at J to 3 bases, leaving 10 bases not matched to a gene. This CDR3 spans 16 amino acids. CDR3 DNA sequence: TGTGCCACCAGCAGGCCCGGGACTAGTAATATCTACGAGCAGTACTTC. It translates to CATSRPGTSNIYEQYF.

The sample holds one count of this clone. The rearrangement uses TRBV5-8 and TRBJ2-7; D gene uncertain. Germline V gene sequence: CDR1 SGHTS, CDR2 YDEGEE. The ends were cut back, 4 bases at V and 1 base at J, with 9 bases in the middle. The CDR3 spans 13 residues. CDR3 bases: TGTGCCAGCAGCCCCTCGGGTTCCTACGAGCAGTACTTC. It specifies CASSPSGSYEQYF.

This sequence joins TRBV30 and TRBJ2-2, with D perhaps TRBD1 (6 bases). V was trimmed by 5 bases and J by 0 bases, leaving 19 bases between them. The CDR3 length is 17 residues. In germline, CDR1 is GTSNPN, CDR2 SVGIG (reference sequence). The CDR3 loop is CAWGLAPGASNTGELFF. CDR3 bases: TGTGCCTGGGGGTTAGCCCCAGGGGCGTCGAACACCGGGGAGCTGTTTTTT.

The chain links TRBV30 to TRBJ1-2; D call uncertain. This CDR3 has 11 residues. The germline V gene has CDR1 GTSNPN and CDR2 SVGIG (reference sequence). Trimming removed 1 base from V and 2 bases from J, with 2 bases in between. CDR3 sequence: CAWSENYGYTF. In DNA form, the CDR3 reads TGTGCCTGGAGTGAGAACTATGGCTACACCTTC.

This chain uses TRBV6-1 with TRBJ1-2, with D tentatively TRBD1 (6 bases). Trimming took 2 bases from V and 4 from J, leaving 14 bases between them. The CDR3 has 15 amino acids. Germline CDR1 reads MNHNS; CDR2 reads SASEGT. CDR3 residues: CASSETQGQAYGYTF. CDR3 nucleotide sequence: TGTGCCAGCAGTGAAACCCAGGGGCAGGCCTATGGCTACACCTTC.

The chain carries TRBV7-6 and TRBJ1-4; TRBD1 aligns across 7 bases. With V trimmed by 1 base and J by 4 bases, 9 bases remained unmatched. The CDR3 has 17 amino acids. The germline gives CDR1 SGHVS, CDR2 FNYEAQ. Written as DNA, the CDR3 is TGTGCCAGCAGCTTAGTACAGGGGAACGCGGGTAATGAAAAACTGTTTTTT. Protein product: CASSLVQGNAGNEKLFF.

The V gene is TRBV5-6, the J gene TRBJ1-1; TRBD1 matches at 10 bases. From germline, CDR1 is SGHDT and CDR2 YYEEEE. This CDR3 has 16 residues. The ends lost 1 base at V and 5 bases at J; junction bases unmatched: 8. Here the CDR3 reads CASSLWTGGSNTEAFF. CDR3 in DNA: TGTGCCAGCAGCTTGTGGACAGGGGGTTCTAATACTGAAGCTTTCTTT. Complete variable domain (other parts from reference TRBV5-6 and TRBJ1-1): DAGVTQSPTHLIKTRGQQVTLRCSPKSGHDTVSWYQQALGQGPQFIFQYYEEEERQRGNFPDRFSGHQFPNYSSELNVNALLLGDSALYLCASSLWTGGSNTEAFFGQGTRLTVV.

This chain joins TRBV6-5 and TRBJ1-4; D possibly corresponds to TRBD1 (6 bases). Germline lookup yields CDR1 MNHEY and CDR2 SVGAGI. The CDR3 totals 14 residues. Trimming removed 6 bases at V and 3 bases at J, with 11 bases between. As DNA, the CDR3 is TGTGCCAGCAGAGGGGGAACGGCTAATGAAAAACTGTTTTTT. Translation gives CASRGGTANEKLFF.

The chain couples TRBV6-5 to TRBJ1-2; 7 nucleotides line up with TRBD1. Germline CDR1 is MNHEY and CDR2 is SVGAGI. This CDR3 contains 15 residues. Trimming took 4 bases from V and 4 from J; bases not matched to a gene: 9. CDR3 residues: CASSLSRQGGYGYTF. The CDR3 DNA reads TGTGCCAGCAGTTTGTCCAGACAGGGTGGCTATGGCTACACCTTC.

This clone was observed a single time. The rearrangement uses TRBV5-1 and TRBJ2-7; 10 bases are a match to TRBD1. The CDR3 covers 15 residues. From germline, CDR1 is SGHRS and CDR2 YFSETQ. The V gene end was trimmed by 4 bases and the J gene end by 3 bases; junction bases not matched to a gene: 7. The CDR3 DNA sequence: TGCGCCAGCAGCGTGACAGGGGGCAAGATCTACGAGCAGTACTTC. Protein product: CASSVTGGKIYEQYF.

The chain joins TRBV21-1 to TRBJ2-7; the table calls TRBD1, which could not be checked here. TRBV21-1 is a recognized pseudogene. This CDR3 comprises 16 residues. The CDR3 DNA follows: TGTGCCACTCCCCCTCCCGACAGGATTATATCCTACGAGCAGTACTTC. It is translated as CATPPPDRIISYEQYF.

This rearrangement joins TRBV28 to TRBJ1-2; no clear D gene. Per the germline V gene, CDR1 is MDHEN and CDR2 is SYDVKM. Trimming took 8 bases from V and 7 from J, leaving 11 bases between them. The CDR3 is made up of 11 amino acids. The CDR3: CASQQWAGYTF. CDR3 nucleotide sequence: TGTGCCAGCCAACAGTGGGCTGGCTACACCTTC.

The V gene is TRBV5-8, the J gene TRBJ2-7; unclear D gene. V was clipped by 2 bases and J by 12 bases, with 24 bases between them. The CDR3 totals 15 residues. Per the germline V gene, CDR1 is SGHTS and CDR2 is YDEGEE. The CDR3 region is CASSLTAVTSLRAYF. The CDR3 nucleotides read TGTGCCAGCAGCTTAACCGCAGTTACCAGTCTACGAGCGTACTTC.

The chain employs TRBV28 and TRBJ2-7; D remains ambiguous. The CDR3 length is 12 residues. V lost 6 bases and J lost 2, with 8 bases in between. CDR1 is MDHEN, CDR2 SYDVKM, per germline. The CDR3 sequence is CASRSAPYEQYF. The CDR3 bases are TGTGCCAGCAGGTCCGCACCCTACGAGCAGTACTTC. Combining the CDR3 with reference TRBV28 and TRBJ2-7 gives the whole variable domain DVKVTQSSRYLVKRTGEKVFLECVQDMDHENMFWYRQDPGLGLRLIYFSYDVKMKEKGDIPEGYSVSREKKERFSLILESASTNQTSMYLCASRSAPYEQYFGPGTRLTVT.